This T cell receptor (beta chain) was captured in a study of T-cell memory formation after mild COVID-19. Study-wide points: Contracting clones localized mainly to CM and EM when CD4+ and mainly to EMRA when CD8+.

This CDR3 contains 15 residues. Germline CDR1 is MNHEY and CDR2 is SVGAGI. V was clipped by 4 bases and J by 4 bases; unmatched bases: 7. This clonotype was counted between two and nine times. Its specificity is unknown. TCRdb re-called the 5' RACE reads through MiXCR, storing one row per CDR3 protein. Of 270,000 or so distinct CDR3 sequences detected, roughly 18% appear once; the ten largest clones hold 20% to 25%. The sequence came from a man aged 18-30 years who had mild COVID-19 (a few samples of this study predate the infection). Cell type and time point are not known. The sample was PBMCs or a T cell subset sorted from them (not recorded which). The rearrangement joins TRBV6-5 to TRBJ1-5, with 7 bases fitting TRBD1. CDR3 nucleotides: TGTGCCAGCAGTTGGGGCAGGGGGGTGAATCAGCCCCAGCATTTT. Translating it yields CASSWGRGVNQPQHF.